The text below deals with one TCR beta chain. Its antigen specificity is not known. Base qualities are missing; no much larger clone stands one base away. For the CD8 naive samples, CD45RO-negative cells were positively selected for CCR7, yielding a CD45RA+CCR7+ population from which TemRA cells were excluded. Donors were healthy HIV-negative adults with no recently reported acute infections or vaccinations. Every donor was a Caucasian adult residing in Nashville, Tennessee, USA. Blood was obtained by leukapheresis, after which PBMCs were separated by Ficoll-Histopaque density gradient centrifugation and cryopreserved in liquid nitrogen vapor phase. Analytical flow cytometry was used to check the purity and quantity of every magnetically sorted T cell population. Genomic DNA was isolated from each sorted fraction and quantified by UV absorbance on a Nanodrop 2000c. Using the deep immunoSEQ assay, TCR CDR3 regions were amplified from genomic DNA by multiplex PCR. Genomic DNA extracted from each cell subset was distributed evenly over all wells of several immunoSEQ 96-well plates, and each plate served as one replicate. For sorted subsets, around 200 ng genomic DNA, equal to tens of thousands of T cell genomes, was loaded into each replicate PCR. Purified libraries were measured with a Qubit 3.0 fluorometer, size-checked on a Bioanalyzer 2100, and measured again with the KAPA Library Quantification kit. Every immunoSEQ 96-well plate was sequenced on a separate single-read 150-cycle Illumina NextSeq 550 flow cell. The authors' analysis ran thus. The immunoSEQ output contained only junctional sequences without quality scores, so filtering could not match that applied to full-length reads. To assign V/J genes and CDR3, sequences were annotated using PyIR, a Python wrapper for IgBLAST v1.9, with IMGT germline references. Reads were removed for weak V/J assignments (E-value above 1e-6), missing CDR3, stop codons, out-of-frame junctions, or ambiguous translated residues. V3J clonotypes were defined by identical inferred V gene, J gene, and CDR3 amino acid sequence. To compute the percentage overlap between repertoires, the number of shared unique clonotypes was divided by the size of the smaller repertoire. Richness of each repertoire was evaluated using RTK rarefaction, the Chao1 estimator, and Recon v2.1 estimates of unobserved clonotypes. Generation probabilities were computed with OLGA for all TCRbeta clonotypes obtained by the gDNA method from several donors. TCRdb stores this immuneACCESS table with in-frame sequences only. Part of the clones is absent; in the studies checked, under half of the shortfall reflects unresolved V genes, and no reason is known for the rest. V and J calls and clone size are as listed in that table; D and trimming were resolved from the DNA. The sample table shows about 2.1 million clones, and just under 95% are seen once. The biggest ten clones account for about 1.7% of the sample.

V trim: 1 base; J trim: 6 bases; unmatched bases: 4. Based on the germline V gene (reference sequence), the CDR1 and CDR2 sequences are GTSNPN and SVGIG. Counted from cysteine to phenylalanine, this CDR3 has 14 amino acids. Only CDR3 DNA remains: 42 bases, in frame from the first base. This record comes from a study of shared clonotypes between healthy human individuals (dated by TCRdb to 2020 to 2021). With respect to the entire study: The cohort included three men and a couple of women between 18 and 49 years of age. Per donor, three plates each were used for CD4 naive and CD4 memory, two for CD8 naive, and one for CD8 memory. To estimate repertoire size and how much clonotypes are shared between individuals, the study performed deep sequencing of blood TCR repertoires from five healthy adults. To increase sequencing depth and limit assay-specific biases, TCR repertoire library preparation and sequencing were carried out by different laboratories using diverse techniques. Between about 0.94 and 10 billion PBMCs per donor were obtained by leukapheresis.

Overall study results and their limits: Sampling was restricted to blood, and TCR repertoires in tissues likely differ from the TCR repertoires found in blood. Approximately 5% of naive CD4, approximately 3.7% of naive CD8, about 2.5% of memory CD4, and roughly 0.4% of memory CD8 clonotypes were shared across several donors. Naive subsets generally had larger estimated clonotype richness than memory subsets did. The genetic and exposure-history diversity represented was limited by the small number of donors. Rarefaction of sorted-subset datasets indicated incomplete sequencing despite the large sequencing depth. Compared with non-shared clonotypes, the clonotypes found in all four sorted-subset donors had higher generation probabilities. Pairwise subsampling led to the expectation that sequencing depth would affect the degree of clonotype sharing among donors.

The receptor comes from a man younger than 35 in good health. Some clones in this sample may be carry-over from other donors' samples. The sequence is built from TRBV30 and TRBJ2-3; TRBD2 aligns with 10 central bases. The sequenced sample was naive CD8+ T cells from PBMCs. The meaning of the sample's cell subset or site label: CD45RA+CCR7+. The bases read TGTGCCTGGAGTGCTAGCGGGAGCATGGATACGCAGTATTTT. It encodes CAWSASGSMDTQYF.